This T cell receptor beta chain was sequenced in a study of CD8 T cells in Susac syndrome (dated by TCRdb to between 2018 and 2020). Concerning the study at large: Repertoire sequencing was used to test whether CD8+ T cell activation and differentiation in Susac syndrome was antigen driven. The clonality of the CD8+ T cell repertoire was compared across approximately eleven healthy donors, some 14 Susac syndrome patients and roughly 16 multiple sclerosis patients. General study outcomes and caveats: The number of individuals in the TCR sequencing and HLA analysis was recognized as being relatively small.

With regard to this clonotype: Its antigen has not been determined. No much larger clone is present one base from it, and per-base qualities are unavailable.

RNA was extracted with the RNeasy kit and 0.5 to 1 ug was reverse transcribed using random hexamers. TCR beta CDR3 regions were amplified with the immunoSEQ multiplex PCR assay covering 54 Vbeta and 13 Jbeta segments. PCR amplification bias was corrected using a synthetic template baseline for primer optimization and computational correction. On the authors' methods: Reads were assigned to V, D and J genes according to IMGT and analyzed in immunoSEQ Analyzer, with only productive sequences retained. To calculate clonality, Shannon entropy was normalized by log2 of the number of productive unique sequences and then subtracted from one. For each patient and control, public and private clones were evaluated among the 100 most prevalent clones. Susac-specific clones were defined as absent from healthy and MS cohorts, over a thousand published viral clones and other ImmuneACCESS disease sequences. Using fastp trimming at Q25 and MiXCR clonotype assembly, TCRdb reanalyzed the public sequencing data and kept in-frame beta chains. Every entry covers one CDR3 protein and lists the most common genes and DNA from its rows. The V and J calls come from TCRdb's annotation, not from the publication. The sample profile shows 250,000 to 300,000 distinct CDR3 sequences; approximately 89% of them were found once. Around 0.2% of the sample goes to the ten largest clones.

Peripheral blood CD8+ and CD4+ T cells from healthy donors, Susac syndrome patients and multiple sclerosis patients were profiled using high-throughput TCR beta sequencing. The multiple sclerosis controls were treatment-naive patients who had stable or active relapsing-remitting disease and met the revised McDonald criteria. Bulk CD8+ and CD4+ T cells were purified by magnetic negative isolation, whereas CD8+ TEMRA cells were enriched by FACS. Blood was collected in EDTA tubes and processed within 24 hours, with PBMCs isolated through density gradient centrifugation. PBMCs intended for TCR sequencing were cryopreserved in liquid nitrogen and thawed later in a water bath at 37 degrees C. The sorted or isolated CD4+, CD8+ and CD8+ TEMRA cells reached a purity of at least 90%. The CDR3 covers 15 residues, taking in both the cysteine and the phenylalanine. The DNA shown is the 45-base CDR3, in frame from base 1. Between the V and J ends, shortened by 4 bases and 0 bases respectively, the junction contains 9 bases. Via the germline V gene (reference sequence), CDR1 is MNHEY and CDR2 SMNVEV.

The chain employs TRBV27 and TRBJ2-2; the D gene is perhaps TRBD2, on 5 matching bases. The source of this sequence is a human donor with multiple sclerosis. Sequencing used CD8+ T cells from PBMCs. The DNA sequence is TGTGCCAGCAGTTCCGGGATTCCGAACACCGGGGAGCTGTTTTTT. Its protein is CASSSGIPNTGELFF.